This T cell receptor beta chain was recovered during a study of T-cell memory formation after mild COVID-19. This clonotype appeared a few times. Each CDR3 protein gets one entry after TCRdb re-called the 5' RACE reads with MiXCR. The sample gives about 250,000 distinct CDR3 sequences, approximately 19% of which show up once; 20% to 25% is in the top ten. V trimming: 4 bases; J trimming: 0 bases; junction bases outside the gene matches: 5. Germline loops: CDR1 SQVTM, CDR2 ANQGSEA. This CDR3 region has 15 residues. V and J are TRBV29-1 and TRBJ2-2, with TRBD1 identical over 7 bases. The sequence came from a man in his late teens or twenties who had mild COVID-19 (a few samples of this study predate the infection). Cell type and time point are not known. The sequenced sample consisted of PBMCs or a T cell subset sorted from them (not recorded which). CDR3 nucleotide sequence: TGCAGCGTTGGGGGACAGACCGCGAACACCGGGGAGCTGTTTTTT. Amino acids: CSVGGQTANTGELFF.